This TCR beta chain originates from a study of T cells in Graves' hyperthyroidism and ophthalmopathy. Points from the study as a whole: Peripheral blood also featured most of the thyroid clonotypes expanded above 0.001.

Patients were excluded because of uncontrolled infection, other autoimmune disease, pregnancy or lactation. Diagnoses were established using clinical symptoms, serum thyroxine and TRAb, thyroid ultrasound and orbital computed tomography. Concerning this clonotype itself: Its antigen is not known.

The CDR3 contains 13 residues. The germline CDR1 and CDR2 sequences are LNHDA and SQIVND (reference sequence). The V and J ends lost 6 bases and 2 bases respectively, with 11 bases between them. TCR beta CDR3 regions were amplified from RNA transcripts. The HTBI primer set served for first-round RT-PCR of the TCR CDR3. One entry per CDR3 protein, called by TCRdb with MiXCR from the multiplex PCR reads. This sample has 600,000 to 700,000 distinct CDR3 sequences, with about 45% found just once. The receptor's source is an adult man with Graves' disease, either hyperthyroidism or ophthalmopathy (not recorded which). The source material was peripheral blood or thyroid tissue (not recorded which). The rearrangement uses TRBV19 and TRBJ2-7, with D maybe TRBD1 (6 bases). The DNA of the CDR3 is TGTGCCAGTAGCCAGGACAGACCCTACGAGCAGTACTTC. Protein sequence: CASSQDRPYEQYF.